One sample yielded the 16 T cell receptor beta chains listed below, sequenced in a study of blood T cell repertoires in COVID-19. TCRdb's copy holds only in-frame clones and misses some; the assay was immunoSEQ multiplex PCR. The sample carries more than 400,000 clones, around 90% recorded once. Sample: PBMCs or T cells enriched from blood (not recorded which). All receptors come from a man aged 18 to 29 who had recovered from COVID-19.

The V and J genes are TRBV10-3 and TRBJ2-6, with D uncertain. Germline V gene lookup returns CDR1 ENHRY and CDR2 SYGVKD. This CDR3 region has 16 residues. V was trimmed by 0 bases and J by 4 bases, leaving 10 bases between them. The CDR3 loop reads CAISESPRGGANVLTF. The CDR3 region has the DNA TGTGCCATCAGTGAGTCACCACGAGGAGGGGCCAACGTCCTGACTTTC.

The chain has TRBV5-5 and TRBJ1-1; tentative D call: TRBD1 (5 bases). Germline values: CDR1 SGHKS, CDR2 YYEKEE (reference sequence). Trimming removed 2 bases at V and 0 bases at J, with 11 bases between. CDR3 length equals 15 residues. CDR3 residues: CASSFRQPMNTEAFF. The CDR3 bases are TGTGCCAGCAGCTTCAGACAGCCTATGAACACTGAAGCTTTCTTT.

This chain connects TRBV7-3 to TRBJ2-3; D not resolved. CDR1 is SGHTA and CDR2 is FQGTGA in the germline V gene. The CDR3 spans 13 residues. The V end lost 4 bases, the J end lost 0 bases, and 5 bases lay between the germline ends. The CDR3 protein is CASSSGSTDTQYF. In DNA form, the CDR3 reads TGTGCCAGCAGCTCCGGGAGCACAGATACGCAGTATTTT. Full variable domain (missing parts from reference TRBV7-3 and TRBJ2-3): GAGVSQTPSNKVTEKGKYVELRCDPISGHTALYWYRQSLGQGPEFLIYFQGTGAADDSGLPNDRFFAVRPEGSVSTLKIQRTERGDSAVYLCASSSGSTDTQYFGPGTRLTVL.

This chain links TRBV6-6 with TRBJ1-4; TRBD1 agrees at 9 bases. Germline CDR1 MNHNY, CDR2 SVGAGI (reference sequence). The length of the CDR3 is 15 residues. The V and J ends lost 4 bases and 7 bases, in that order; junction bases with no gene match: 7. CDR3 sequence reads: CASSSRDREPEKLFF. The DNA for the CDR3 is TGTGCCAGCAGTTCCCGGGACAGGGAGCCTGAAAAACTGTTTTTT.

The CDR3 DNA follows: TGTGCCTGGAGGTCGGGAGGGAACCATGAGCAGTTCTTC. Translating gives CAWRSGGNHEQFF. The V and J genes are TRBV30 and TRBJ2-1, with 8 positions matching TRBD2. The CDR3 consists of 13 residues. The germline CDR1 and CDR2 sequences are GTSNPN and SVGIG (reference sequence). V gave up 3 bases and J gave up 8 bases; unmatched junction bases: 6.

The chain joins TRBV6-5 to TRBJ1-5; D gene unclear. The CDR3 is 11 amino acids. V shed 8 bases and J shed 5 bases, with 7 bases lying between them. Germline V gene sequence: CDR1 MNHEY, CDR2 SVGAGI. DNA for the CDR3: TGTGCCAGCGGGCCCTATCAGCCCCAGCATTTT. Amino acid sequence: CASGPYQPQHF.

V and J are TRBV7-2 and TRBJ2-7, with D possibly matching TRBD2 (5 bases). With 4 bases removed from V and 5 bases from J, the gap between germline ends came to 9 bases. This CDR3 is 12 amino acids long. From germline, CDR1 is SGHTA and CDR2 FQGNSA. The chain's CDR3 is CASSSGLDEQYF. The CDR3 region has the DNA TGTGCCAGCAGCTCCGGACTCGACGAGCAGTACTTC.

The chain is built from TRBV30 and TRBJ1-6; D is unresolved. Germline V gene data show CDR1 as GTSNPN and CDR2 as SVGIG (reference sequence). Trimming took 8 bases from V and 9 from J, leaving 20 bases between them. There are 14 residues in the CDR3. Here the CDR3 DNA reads TGTGCCAGCCGATCGGAGGGAAGAGGTTCACCCCTCCACTTT. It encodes CASRSEGRGSPLHF.

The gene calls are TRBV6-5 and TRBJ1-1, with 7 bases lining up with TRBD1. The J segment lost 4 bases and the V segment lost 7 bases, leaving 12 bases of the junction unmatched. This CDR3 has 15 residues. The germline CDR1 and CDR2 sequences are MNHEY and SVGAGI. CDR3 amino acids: CASIPARTGSTEAFF. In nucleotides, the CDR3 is TGTGCCAGCATCCCGGCTCGGACAGGCAGCACTGAAGCTTTCTTT.

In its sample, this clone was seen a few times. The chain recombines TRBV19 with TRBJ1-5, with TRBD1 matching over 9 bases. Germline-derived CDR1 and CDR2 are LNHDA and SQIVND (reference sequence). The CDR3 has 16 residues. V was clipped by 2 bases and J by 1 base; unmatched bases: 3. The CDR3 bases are TGTGCCAGTAGTATAAGGACAGGGGAAAGCAATCAGCCCCAGCATTTT. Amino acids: CASSIRTGESNQPQHF.

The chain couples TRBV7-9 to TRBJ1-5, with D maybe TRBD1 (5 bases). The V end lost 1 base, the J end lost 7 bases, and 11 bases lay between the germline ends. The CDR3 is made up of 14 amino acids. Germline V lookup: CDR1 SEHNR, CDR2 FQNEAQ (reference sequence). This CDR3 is CASSLGGAGQPQHF. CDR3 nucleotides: TGTGCCAGCAGCTTAGGTGGGGCCGGCCAGCCCCAGCATTTT.

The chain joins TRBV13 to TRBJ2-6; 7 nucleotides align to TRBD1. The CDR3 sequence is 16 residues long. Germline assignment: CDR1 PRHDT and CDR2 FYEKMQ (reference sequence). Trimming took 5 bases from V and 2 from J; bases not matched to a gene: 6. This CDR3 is CASSPFTGAGANVLTF. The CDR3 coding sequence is TGTGCCAGCAGCCCGTTTACAGGGGCTGGGGCCAACGTCCTGACTTTC.

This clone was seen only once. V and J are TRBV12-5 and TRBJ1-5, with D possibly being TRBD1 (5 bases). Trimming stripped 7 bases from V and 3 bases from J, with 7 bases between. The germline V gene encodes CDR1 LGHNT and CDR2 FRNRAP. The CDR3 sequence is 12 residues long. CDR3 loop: CASARDNQPQHF. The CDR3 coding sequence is TGTGCTAGTGCCAGGGACAATCAGCCCCAGCATTTT.

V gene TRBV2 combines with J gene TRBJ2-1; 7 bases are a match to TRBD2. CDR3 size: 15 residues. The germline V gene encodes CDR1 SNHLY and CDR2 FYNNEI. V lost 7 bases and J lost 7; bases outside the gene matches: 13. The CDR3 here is CASTPARGRANEQFF. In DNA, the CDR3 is TGTGCCAGCACCCCGGCCAGAGGGAGGGCTAATGAGCAGTTCTTC.

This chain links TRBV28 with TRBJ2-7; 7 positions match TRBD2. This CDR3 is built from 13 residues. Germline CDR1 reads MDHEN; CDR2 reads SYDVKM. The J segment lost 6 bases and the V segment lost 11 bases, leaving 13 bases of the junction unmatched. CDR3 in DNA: TGTGCCGGAAGATATACGGGAGGTGGCGAGCAGTACTTC. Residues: CAGRYTGGGEQYF.

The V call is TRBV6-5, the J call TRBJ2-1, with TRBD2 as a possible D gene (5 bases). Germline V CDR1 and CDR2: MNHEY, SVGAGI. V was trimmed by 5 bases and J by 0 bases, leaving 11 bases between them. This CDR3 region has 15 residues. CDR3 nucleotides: TGTGCCAGCAGTCAGAGCGGATACTCCTACAATGAGCAGTTCTTC. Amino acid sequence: CASSQSGYSYNEQFF.